These 32 T cell receptor beta chains were all obtained from the same sample, sequenced in a study of T-cell reconstitution after alpha-beta-depleted transplantation in children. Molecular barcoding with unique molecular identifiers was used for the TCRbeta library. TCRdb analysed the PCR reads with MiXCR anew, one entry per CDR3 protein. This sample has roughly 590,000 distinct CDR3 sequences, with around 17% found just once. Sequenced material: PBMCs from the stem cell graft donor, taken from the stem cell graft. All receptors derive from a human donor who donated a stem cell graft to a child with acute myeloid leukemia.

This clonotype was picked up a small number of times. The chain joins TRBV20-1 to TRBJ2-3, with TRBD2 matching 10 bases. J gave up 2 bases and V 4 bases, and 9 bases lay outside the gene matches. This CDR3 is 16 amino acids long. The germline V gene has CDR1 DFQATT and CDR2 SNEGSKA (reference sequence). DNA for the CDR3: TGCAGTGCTACCCTCCCACTAGCGGGGCCCACAGATACGCAGTATTTT. It translates to CSATLPLAGPTDTQYF.

This clonotype has more than one count but fewer than ten. The CDR3 protein is CSARPQKENYGYTF. The CDR3 DNA follows: TGCAGTGCTAGACCTCAGAAGGAGAACTATGGCTACACCTTC. The J gene is TRBJ1-2, the V gene TRBV20-1; unclear D gene. The CDR3 extends over 14 amino acids. Trimming shortened V by 2 bases and J by 2 bases, and 12 bases separated the two germline ends. The V gene's germline CDR1 is DFQATT and CDR2 SNEGSKA (reference sequence).

This clonotype was seen at least ten times. The chain joins TRBV6-1 to TRBJ1-2, with TRBD1 identical over 10 bases. V shed 6 bases and J 8 bases; nucleotides not matched to a gene: 12. Germline-derived CDR1 and CDR2 are MNHNS and SASEGT. The CDR3 has 15 amino acids. CDR3 loop: CASSPVDRGRMGYTF. The CDR3 DNA reads as TGTGCCAGCAGCCCCGTGGACAGGGGGAGAATGGGCTACACCTTC.

This clonotype was recorded at least ten times. This chain uses TRBV5-5 with TRBJ2-5, with TRBD2 as a possible D gene (5 bases). Trimming pared 4 bases from V and 5 bases from J, leaving 15 bases between. Germline lookup yields CDR1 SGHKS and CDR2 YYEKEE (reference sequence). The CDR3 spans 14 residues. CDR3 protein: CASSLGYTGETQYF. The CDR3 region has the DNA TGTGCCAGCAGCCTGGGATATACGGGGGAGACCCAGTACTTC. Complete variable domain (other parts from reference TRBV5-5 and TRBJ2-5): DAGVTQSPTHLIKTRGQQVTLRCSPISGHKSVSWYQQVLGQGPQFIFQYYEKEERGRGNFPDRFSARQFPNYSSELNVNALLLGDSALYLCASSLGYTGETQYFGPGTRLLVL.

This clonotype was detected ten times or more. V and J are TRBV12-3 or TRBV12-4 and TRBJ2-1; D remains unclear. There are 17 residues in the CDR3. V lost 2 bases and J 2 bases, leaving 16 bases between the germline ends. CDR3 bases: TGTGCCAGCAGTTTAACTGCCGAGACGGCTACCTACAATGAGCAGTTCTTC. It codes for CASSLTAETATYNEQFF.

The chain recombines TRBV7-3 with TRBJ2-3, with D perhaps TRBD2 (6 bases). From germline, CDR1 is SGHTA and CDR2 FQGTGA. The V end lost 4 bases, the J end lost 1 base, and 12 bases lay between the germline ends. The CDR3 totals 15 residues. CDR3 amino acids: CASSWGLHGTDTQYF. DNA of the CDR3: TGTGCCAGCAGCTGGGGACTCCATGGCACAGATACGCAGTATTTT.

The chain is built from TRBV13 and TRBJ1-5, with unresolved D. CDR3 length: 14 amino acids. V was pared by 0 bases and J by 9 bases, with 12 bases between. Germline CDR1 PRHDT, CDR2 FYEKMQ (reference sequence). CDR3 coding DNA: TGTGCCAGCAGCTTAGGGACGTCCGGTTGGCCCCAGCATTTT. This sequence encodes CASSLGTSGWPQHF.

The chain carries TRBV7-9 and TRBJ1-6, with no clear D. V dropped 4 bases and J dropped 7 bases, with 8 bases sitting between them. CDR1 and CDR2 (germline): SEHNR, FQNEAQ (reference sequence). The CDR3 is 13 residues long. DNA for the CDR3: TGTGCCAGCAGCTCCTGGGGAAATTCACCCCTCCACTTT. It yields the protein CASSSWGNSPLHF.

This clonotype has ten or more counts. The chain joins TRBV15 to TRBJ2-5; weak D call: TRBD2 (6 bases). The CDR3 totals 15 residues. V was trimmed by 0 bases and J by 3 bases, leaving 11 bases between them. Germline CDR1 and CDR2: LNHNV and YYDKDF (reference sequence). CDR3 sequence: CATSRDPGGEETQYF. The CDR3 DNA reads as TGTGCCACCAGCAGAGATCCCGGCGGGGAAGAGACCCAGTACTTC.

This clonotype was found many times. V is TRBV20-1 and J is TRBJ2-7; no clear D. With 1 base removed from V and 3 bases from J, the gap between germline ends came to 10 bases. The germline V gene has CDR1 DFQATT and CDR2 SNEGSKA (reference sequence). CDR3 length: 13 amino acids. CDR3 DNA sequence: TGCAGTGCTAGAGGCTCAGGAAACTACGAGCAGTACGTC. Its translation: CSARGSGNYEQYV.

The CDR3 bases are TGCGCCAGCAGCATCGGACTAGCGGGCATGGAGCAGTACGTC. Translated, it gives CASSIGLAGMEQYV. The V gene is TRBV5-1, the J gene TRBJ2-7, with 11 bases lining up with TRBD2. This CDR3 has 14 amino acids. Germline V lookup: CDR1 SGHRS, CDR2 YFSETQ. The V segment lost 4 bases and the J segment 7 bases; nucleotides outside the gene matches: 7.

The rearrangement uses TRBV10-3 and TRBJ2-7; 8 nucleotides line up with TRBD1. Trimming took 2 bases from V and 4 from J; bases not matched to a gene: 7. Looked up from germline, CDR1 is ENHRY and CDR2 is SYGVKD. This CDR3 is 15 amino acids long. The DNA of the CDR3 is TGTGCCATCAGTGAGCCGGACAGGGTGCGGTACGAGCAGTACTTC. It translates to CAISEPDRVRYEQYF.

This clonotype was counted a few times. The genes are TRBV6-2 or TRBV6-3 and TRBJ2-7; tentatively, D is TRBD1 or TRBD2 (5 bases each). The CDR3 consists of 15 residues. Germline V gene sequence: CDR1 MNHEY, CDR2 SVGEGT. V lost 2 bases to trimming and J lost 0 bases, with 11 bases between them. CDR3 nucleotide sequence: TGTGCCAGCAGTTACCGGGGCTCAAGCTCCTACGAGCAGTACTTC. Translation gives CASSYRGSSSYEQYF.

This clonotype showed up many times. V usage is TRBV12-3 or TRBV12-4 and J usage is TRBJ2-7; 7 positions agree with TRBD1. V lost 5 bases to trimming and J lost 7 bases; unmatched junction nucleotides: 5. The length of the CDR3 is 12 residues. CDR3: CASSPTGQEQYF. The CDR3 region has the DNA TGTGCCAGCAGTCCGACAGGGCAAGAGCAGTACTTC.

This clonotype has a count of ten or more. The chain links TRBV15 to TRBJ2-1; D is possibly TRBD1 (6 bases). CDR1 and CDR2 (germline): LNHNV, YYDKDF (reference sequence). V was pared by 3 bases and J by 8 bases, with 17 bases between. This CDR3 has 15 amino acids. Here the CDR3 reads CATSSYDRSLDEQFF. The CDR3 region has the DNA TGTGCCACCAGCAGCTACGACAGGTCTCTGGATGAGCAGTTCTTC.

This clonotype was observed at least ten times. This chain joins TRBV6-4 and TRBJ1-5; D is undetermined. V was pared by 7 bases and J by 2 bases, with 12 bases between. Germline V gives CDR1 MRHNA, CDR2 SNTAGT. The CDR3 spans 14 residues. DNA of the CDR3: TGTGCCAGCATTGAGGGCGGGGGCAATCAGCCCCAGCATTTT. Translated: CASIEGGGNQPQHF.

The J gene is TRBJ2-5, the V gene TRBV7-2; 9 bases match TRBD2. Germline CDR1 and CDR2: SGHTA and FQGNSA. The CDR3 is 15 amino acids. The ends lost 7 bases at V and 6 bases at J; junction bases unmatched: 12. CDR3 nucleotides: TGTGCCAGCACCTCCATCGGGACTAGCAAACAGACCCAGTACTTC. Translation gives CASTSIGTSKQTQYF.

This chain joins TRBV12-3 or TRBV12-4 and TRBJ2-7; D is perhaps TRBD2 (5 bases). V lost 2 bases and J 2 bases, leaving 10 bases between the germline ends. This CDR3 region has 14 residues. CDR3 protein: CASSLREQTYEQYF. The CDR3 DNA follows: TGTGCCAGCAGTTTAAGGGAGCAGACCTACGAGCAGTACTTC.

This clonotype was seen more than once but under ten times. The chain combines TRBV20-1 with TRBJ1-1; TRBD1 aligns across 7 bases. V trimming: 4 bases; J trimming: 1 base; junction bases outside the gene matches: 6. Germline CDR1 reads DFQATT; CDR2 reads SNEGSKA (reference sequence). CDR3 length: 14 amino acids. The CDR3 region is CSAKSHRGNTEAFF. The CDR3 bases are TGCAGTGCTAAATCCCACAGGGGGAACACTGAAGCTTTCTTT.

This chain uses TRBV6-1 with TRBJ2-5; D uncertain. The V and J ends lost 1 base and 5 bases respectively, with 8 bases between them. Germline CDR1 and CDR2: MNHNS and SASEGT. The CDR3 is 13 residues long. The CDR3 DNA sequence: TGTGCCAGCAGTGAAGAACCTCGGGAGACCCAGTACTTC. It is translated as CASSEEPRETQYF.

The chain employs TRBV6-2 or TRBV6-3 and TRBJ2-7; 9 bases agree with TRBD1. CDR1 MNHEY and CDR2 SVGEGT come from the germline V gene. The CDR3 has 14 amino acids. V shed 6 bases and J 5 bases; nucleotides not matched to a gene: 8. CDR3 in DNA: TGTGCCAGCAGATTAAACACAGGGGGCCACGAGCAGTACGTC. It is translated as CASRLNTGGHEQYV.

This clonotype was seen at least ten times. The gene calls are TRBV20-1 and TRBJ1-1; possible D gene TRBD1, 6 bases. Germline V CDR1 and CDR2: DFQATT, SNEGSKA (reference sequence). The CDR3 contains 14 residues. V lost 3 bases, J lost 5 bases, and 16 bases lay in between. Here the CDR3 reads CSARPVGGQTEAFF. CDR3 DNA sequence: TGCAGTGCTAGGCCCGTCGGGGGGCAAACTGAAGCTTTCTTT.

This clonotype was recorded a few times. The chain employs TRBV20-1 and TRBJ1-2; 9 positions match TRBD1. Germline V gives CDR1 DFQATT, CDR2 SNEGSKA (reference sequence). The length of the CDR3 is 15 residues. The V gene end was trimmed by 6 bases and the J gene end by 1 base; junction bases not matched to a gene: 9. This chain's CDR3 is CSAQPTGGSNYGYTF. CDR3 DNA: TGCAGTGCCCAACCGACAGGGGGAAGTAACTATGGCTACACCTTC.

The sample holds a few counts of this clonotype. The chain is built from TRBV21-1 and TRBJ2-1; the table calls TRBD2, which could not be checked here. TRBV21-1 has pseudogene status. The CDR3 spans 16 residues. The CDR3 sequence is CASSVKGGTLNNEQFF. CDR3 coding DNA: TGTGCCAGCAGCGTAAAGGGAGGGACACTCAACAATGAGCAGTTCTTC.

The gene calls are TRBV7-2 and TRBJ2-5; TRBD1 might be the D (5 bases). This CDR3 is built from 13 residues. Germline-derived CDR1 and CDR2 are SGHTA and FQGNSA. Trimming cost V 2 bases and J 5 bases, with 9 bases left between them. CDR3 DNA: TGTGCCAGCAGCTTAAGACAGACGGAGACCCAGTACTTC. Its translation: CASSLRQTETQYF.

The chain combines TRBV10-3 with TRBJ2-5; 11 bases agree with TRBD2. The germline CDR1 and CDR2 sequences are ENHRY and SYGVKD. The CDR3 extends over 16 amino acids. V lost 2 bases and J lost 3; bases outside the gene matches: 5. CDR3 nucleotides: TGTGCCATCAGTGAGGGGCTAGCGGGGGGTGAAGAGACCCAGTACTTC. Translated, it gives CAISEGLAGGEETQYF.

The chain couples TRBV15 to TRBJ2-7, with TRBD2 matching 12 bases. After removal of 1 base from V and 3 bases from J, the junction contained 4 bases not matched to a gene. Germline V gene data show CDR1 as LNHNV and CDR2 as YYDKDF (reference sequence). This CDR3 is 16 amino acids long. The CDR3 is CATSRVRTSGVYEQYF. The CDR3 nucleotides read TGTGCCACCAGCAGAGTTAGGACTAGCGGGGTCTACGAGCAGTACTTC.

The V gene is TRBV20-1, the J gene TRBJ2-7; D unclear. Trimming left V 3 bases short and J 2 bases short, with 5 bases between. Germline V gene lookup returns CDR1 DFQATT and CDR2 SNEGSKA (reference sequence). The CDR3 contains 11 residues. For the CDR3, the DNA is TGCAGTGCTAGTATCACCTACGAGCAGTACGTC. Protein product: CSASITYEQYV.

The rearrangement links TRBV5-1 to TRBJ1-2; 8 bases fit TRBD1. The germline gives CDR1 SGHRS, CDR2 YFSETQ. Germline trimming cut 4 bases from V and 7 bases from J; bases unmatched to any gene: 6. CDR3 length equals 13 residues. CDR3 in DNA: TGCGCCAGCAGCCCCGTGACAGGGGTTGGCTACACCTTC. This gives the protein CASSPVTGVGYTF.

This clonotype was observed many times. The DNA of the CDR3 is TGCAGCGTTGTATCAGGGGCCTACGAGCAGTACTTC. It yields the protein CSVVSGAYEQYF. V usage is TRBV29-1 and J usage is TRBJ2-7, with D possibly matching TRBD1 (6 bases). V lost 4 bases to trimming and J lost 2 bases, with 9 bases between them. The CDR3 has 12 amino acids. Germline V gene lookup returns CDR1 SQVTM and CDR2 ANQGSEA.

This clonotype has a count of ten or more. The chain joins TRBV5-6 to TRBJ2-7, with D possibly being TRBD2 (5 bases). V was cut by 1 base and J by 4 bases, with 21 bases left in between. The CDR3 length is 17 residues. Germline assignment: CDR1 SGHDT and CDR2 YYEEEE. The CDR3 loop is CASSLIFEGGGGYEQYV. CDR3 DNA sequence: TGTGCCAGCAGCTTGATTTTCGAGGGCGGTGGCGGGTACGAGCAGTACGTC.

V and J are TRBV11-3 and TRBJ2-5, with TRBD2 identical over 9 bases. CDR3 length equals 16 residues. Germline CDR1 reads SGHNT; CDR2 reads YENEEA. The J segment lost 2 bases and the V segment lost 6 bases, leaving 10 bases of the junction unmatched. The CDR3 coding sequence is TGTGCCAGCAGACCCGGGACTAGCTCCTTGCAAGAGACCCAGTACTTC. Encoded protein: CASRPGTSSLQETQYF.